The rows below give T cell receptor beta chains drawn from one sample of a study of cytomegalovirus exposure and HLA in healthy donors. This table comes from immunoSEQ multiplex PCR, and its TCRdb copy is limited to in-frame clones, with some not included. This table holds about 93,000 clones, 70% to 85% found once. The source material was PBMCs. These receptors originate from a man aged 45-60 years in good health and CMV-seronegative. CDR3s include the opening cysteine and the closing phenylalanine or tryptophan.

>TRBV27|TRBJ1-2
CASSFRGQDAFSYTF
>TRBV30|TRBJ1-1
CAWSLGTAEAFF
>TRBV5-5|TRBJ2-7
CASSLDQEGGRHF
>TRBV4-1|TRBJ2-5
CASSQVGREVETQYF
>TRBV27|TRBJ1-2
CASSITGGNFGYTF
>TRBV6-6|TRBJ2-2
CASSRTGAGTGELFF
>TRBV27|TRBJ2-7
CASSNYYEQYF
>TRBV6-5|TRBJ1-1
CASSRTGNTEAFF
>TRBV7-9|TRBJ2-1
CASSSRSYNEQFF
>TRBV6-5|TRBJ1-3
CASSFDSKFGNTIYF
>TRBV15|TRBJ2-4
CATGQGATSNIQYF
>TRBV4-1|TRBJ2-7
CASSAGLGGVEYF
>TRBV27|TRBJ1-1
CASTLKPGDRGRVAFF
>TRBV4-1|TRBJ2-7
CASSQTGGAYEQYF
>TRBV5-1|TRBJ2-3
CASSLDSGGTDTQYF
>TRBV6-5|TRBJ2-1
CASSAGRNNEQFF
>TRBV5-1|TRBJ1-6
CASSFQGQENSPLHF
>TRBV27|TRBJ2-1
CASSFGLGRSEQFF
>TRBV7-3|TRBJ2-5
CASSLSFLRQETQYF
>TRBV6-5|TRBJ2-1
CASSSTSGKNEQFF
>TRBV7-9|TRBJ2-3
CASSDRTSGFDTQYF
>TRBV9|TRBJ2-1
CASSVAGQREPHEQFF
>TRBV9|TRBJ1-3
CASSVGQTSGNTIYF
>TRBV7-6|TRBJ1-5
CASSFSGGPQHF
>TRBV28|TRBJ2-3
CASSLVQGFTSTDTQYF
>TRBV9|TRBJ2-1
CASSVGGQGGNEQFF
>TRBV6-5|TRBJ2-2
CASSYRDFSNTGELFF
>TRBV4-2|TRBJ2-7
CASSQSPRDREREQYF
>TRBV7-8|TRBJ1-2
CASSLGASLAGSYTF
>TRBV6-5|TRBJ2-1
CASSYGAAPYNEQFF
>TRBV6-5|TRBJ1-1
CASSYEGRTEAFF
>TRBV7-2|TRBJ1-5
CASSLAQGSYSNQPQHF
>TRBV13|TRBJ1-4
CASSQPGGEEKLFF
>TRBV5-1|TRBJ2-7
CASRTLSGPYEQYF
>TRBV18|TRBJ2-5
CASSPRGRGEGTQYF
>TRBV7-2|TRBJ2-7
CASSHTTNYEQYF
>TRBV19|TRBJ1-4
CASSMGAQEKLFF
>TRBV5-4|TRBJ1-2
CASSLPQGTGGYTF
>TRBV27|TRBJ2-1
CASSILAGVYNEQFF
>TRBV6-6|TRBJ1-1
CASSYGQGNTEAFF
>TRBV7-2|TRBJ1-2
CASSLAMGQGYGYTF
>TRBV28|TRBJ2-2
CASSEAGLETGELFF
>TRBV2|TRBJ2-5
CAISGTGETQYF
>TRBV28|TRBJ2-7
CASRPGLVFHEQYF
>TRBV5-1|TRBJ2-3
CASSLAQRSTDTQYF
>TRBV9|TRBJ2-3
CASSVGDTDTQYF